Included here is one T cell receptor beta chain sequence, with context. Its cognate antigen is unknown. V shed 7 bases and J 0 bases; nucleotides not matched to a gene: 6. In germline, CDR1 is SEHNR, CDR2 FQNEAQ (reference sequence). The length of the CDR3 is 15 residues. The PCR used 60 Vbeta and 13 Jbeta primers. Sequencing was performed with immunoSEQ multiplex PCR; in TCRdb, only in-frame clones are kept and a portion is missing. Seen here are 80,000 or so clones, roughly 80% observed once, and the top ten hold 4% to 5%. This entry belongs to a study of cytomegalovirus exposure and HLA in healthy donors. Regarding donors, all were healthy bone marrow donors. Study conclusions and caveats: One cluster of highly shared sequence variants probably arose as a sequencing artifact. A later analysis showed HLA-associated TCR beta chains outstripping equally common others in clonal expansion. Cytomegalovirus association was listed for roughly 160 TCR beta chains.

Source material: PBMCs. The sequence was collected from a middle-aged man in good health and CMV-seronegative. The chain links TRBV7-9 to TRBJ2-7; 10 bases are shared with TRBD1. The CDR3 protein is CASTPGQGSSYEQYF. The CDR3 nucleotides read TGTGCCAGCACCCCGGGACAGGGGAGCTCCTACGAGCAGTACTTC.